This T cell receptor (beta chain) was recovered during a study of OX40 agonist ivuxolimab in advanced cancers. Broader study findings: Clonal expansion among partial responders at 0.1-3.0 mg/kg ranked near the lowest. On average, CD8+ T cells showed a greater number of expanded clones than CD4+.

Clones were sequenced by immunoSEQ multiplex PCR, and TCRdb holds only the in-frame ones, with some missing. The table has around 69,000 clones, roughly 80% seen once. About this clone: The antigen is not known.

Looked up from germline, CDR1 is KGHSH and CDR2 is LQKENI. The CDR3 loop spans 14 amino acids. V was shortened by 3 bases and J by 8 bases, with 16 bases between the two germline ends. Enrollment shut out patients with autoimmune disease history or systemic immunosuppression. The sample in question was CD4+ or CD8+ T cells sorted from blood, obtained in a trial of the OX40 agonist ivuxolimab. The receptor comes from an adult with an advanced solid tumor such as melanoma, head and neck, liver or kidney cancer. The V gene is TRBV18, the J gene TRBJ1-2; D call uncertain. CDR3 protein: CASSPIFGERGYTF. The CDR3 DNA follows: TGTGCCAGCTCACCCATCTTTGGGGAAAGGGGCTACACCTTC.